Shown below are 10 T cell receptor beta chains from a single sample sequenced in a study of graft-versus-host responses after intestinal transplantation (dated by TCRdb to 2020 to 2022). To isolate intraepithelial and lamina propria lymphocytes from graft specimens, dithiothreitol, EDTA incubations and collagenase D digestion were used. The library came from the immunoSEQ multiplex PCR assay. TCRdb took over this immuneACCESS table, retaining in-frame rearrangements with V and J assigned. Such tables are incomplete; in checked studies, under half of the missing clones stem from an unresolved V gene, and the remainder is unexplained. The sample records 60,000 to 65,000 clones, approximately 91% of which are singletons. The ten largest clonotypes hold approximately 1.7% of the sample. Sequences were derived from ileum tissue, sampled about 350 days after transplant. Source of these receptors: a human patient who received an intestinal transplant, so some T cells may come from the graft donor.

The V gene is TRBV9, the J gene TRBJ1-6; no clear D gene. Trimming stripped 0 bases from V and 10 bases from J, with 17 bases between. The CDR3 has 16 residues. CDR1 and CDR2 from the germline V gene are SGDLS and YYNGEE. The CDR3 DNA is TGTGCCAGCAGCGTAGGAACGAAGACCCCGGCCTCACCCCTCCACTTT. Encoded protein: CASSVGTKTPASPLHF.

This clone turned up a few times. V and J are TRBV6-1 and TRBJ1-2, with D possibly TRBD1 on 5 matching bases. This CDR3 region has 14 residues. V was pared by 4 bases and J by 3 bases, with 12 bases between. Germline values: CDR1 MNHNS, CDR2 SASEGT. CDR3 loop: CASSGAGAHYGYTF. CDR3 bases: TGTGCCAGCAGTGGCGCCGGGGCCCACTATGGCTACACCTTC.

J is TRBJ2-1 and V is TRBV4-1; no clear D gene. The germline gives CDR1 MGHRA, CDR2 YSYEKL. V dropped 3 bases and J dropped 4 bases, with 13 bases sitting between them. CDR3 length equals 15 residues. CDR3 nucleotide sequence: TGCGCCAGCAGCCAGCAACACCTTACTTACAATGAGCAGTTCTTC. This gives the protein CASSQQHLTYNEQFF.

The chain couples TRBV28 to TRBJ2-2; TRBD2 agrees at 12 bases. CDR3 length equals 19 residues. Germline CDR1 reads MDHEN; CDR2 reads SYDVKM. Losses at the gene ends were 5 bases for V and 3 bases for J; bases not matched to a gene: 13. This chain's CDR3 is CASSATSGSWLGDTGELFF. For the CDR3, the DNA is TGTGCCAGCAGTGCGACTAGCGGGAGTTGGCTAGGAGACACCGGGGAGCTGTTTTTT.

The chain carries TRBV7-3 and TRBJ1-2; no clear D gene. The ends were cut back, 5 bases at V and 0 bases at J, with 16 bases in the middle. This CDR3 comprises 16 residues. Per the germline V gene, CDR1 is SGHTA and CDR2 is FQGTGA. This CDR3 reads CASSDPGEPANYGYTF. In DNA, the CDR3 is TGTGCCAGCAGCGACCCCGGGGAGCCAGCTAACTATGGCTACACCTTC.

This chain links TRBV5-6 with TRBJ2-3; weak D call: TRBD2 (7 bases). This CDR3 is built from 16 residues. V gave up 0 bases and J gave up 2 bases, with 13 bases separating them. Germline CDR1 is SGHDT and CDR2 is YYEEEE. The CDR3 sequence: CASSLDLAGATDTQYF. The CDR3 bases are TGTGCCAGCAGCTTGGATCTCGCGGGGGCCACAGATACGCAGTATTTT.

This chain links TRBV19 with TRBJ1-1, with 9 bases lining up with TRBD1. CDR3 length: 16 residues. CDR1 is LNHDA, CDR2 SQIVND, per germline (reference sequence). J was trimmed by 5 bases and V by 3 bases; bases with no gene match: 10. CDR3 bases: TGTGCCAGTAGTATTCGATACAGGGGGCGGGGGACTGAAGCTTTCTTT. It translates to CASSIRYRGRGTEAFF.

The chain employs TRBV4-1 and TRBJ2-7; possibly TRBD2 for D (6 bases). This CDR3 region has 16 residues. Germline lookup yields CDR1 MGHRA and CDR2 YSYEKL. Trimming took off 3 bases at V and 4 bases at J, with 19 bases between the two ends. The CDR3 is CASSHLESSDRYEQYF. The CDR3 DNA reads TGCGCCAGCAGCCATCTGGAGTCTAGCGATCGGTACGAGCAGTACTTC.

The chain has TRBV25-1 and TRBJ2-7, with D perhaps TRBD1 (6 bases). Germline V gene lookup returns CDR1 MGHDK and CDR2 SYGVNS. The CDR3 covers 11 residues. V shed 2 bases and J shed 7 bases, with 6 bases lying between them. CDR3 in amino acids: CASSEQGEQYF. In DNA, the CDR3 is TGTGCCAGCAGTGAACAGGGGGAGCAGTACTTC.

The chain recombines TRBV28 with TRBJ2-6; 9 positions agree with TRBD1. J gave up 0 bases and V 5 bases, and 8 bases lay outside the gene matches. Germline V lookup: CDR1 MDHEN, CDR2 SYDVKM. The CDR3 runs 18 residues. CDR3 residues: CASSLPGQGVSGANVLTF. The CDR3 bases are TGTGCCAGCAGTCTACCGGGACAGGGAGTCTCTGGGGCCAACGTCCTGACTTTC.